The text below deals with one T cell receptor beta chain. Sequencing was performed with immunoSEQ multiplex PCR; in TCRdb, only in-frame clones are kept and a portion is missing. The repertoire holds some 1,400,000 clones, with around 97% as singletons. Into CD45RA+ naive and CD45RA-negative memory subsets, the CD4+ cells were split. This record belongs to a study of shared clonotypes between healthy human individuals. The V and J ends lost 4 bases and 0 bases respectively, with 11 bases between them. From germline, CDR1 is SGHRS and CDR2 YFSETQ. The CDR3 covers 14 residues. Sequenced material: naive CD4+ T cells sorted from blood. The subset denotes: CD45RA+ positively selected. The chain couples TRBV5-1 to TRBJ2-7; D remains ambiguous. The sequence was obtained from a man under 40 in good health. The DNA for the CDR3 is TGCGCCAGCAGCAGAGAGTGGGGCTCCTACGAGCAGTACTTC. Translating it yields CASSREWGSYEQYF.